This TCR beta chain was recovered during a study of shared clonotypes between healthy human individuals. Germline V lookup: CDR1 SGHRS, CDR2 YFSETQ. CDR3 length equals 12 residues. The V end lost 3 bases, the J end lost 8 bases, and 10 bases lay between the germline ends. There were no recent acute infections or vaccinations among the donors, who were healthy HIV-negative adults. PBMC DNA, left unsorted, was sequenced on ten immunoSEQ deep assay plates. TCRdb's table, derived via immunoSEQ multiplex PCR, lists solely in-frame clones and lacks some. The top ten clones hold 9.5% to 15% of a sample with approximately 500,000 clones, 81% of them seen once.

The rearrangement links TRBV5-1 to TRBJ2-3, with D tentatively TRBD1 (6 bases). Input material: PBMCs. The sequence was obtained from a woman aged 35 to 49 in good health. Some clones in this sample may be carry-over from other donors' samples. The CDR3 DNA follows: TGCGCCAGCAGCTCAGGGGCTGCTACGCAGTATTTT. Translation: CASSSGAATQYF. Supplemented by reference TRBV5-1 and TRBJ2-3, the full variable domain reads KAGVTQTPRYLIKTRGQQVTLSCSPISGHRSVSWYQQTPGQGLQFLFEYFSETQRNKGNFPGRFSGRQFSNSRSEMNVSTLELGDSALYLCASSSGAATQYFGPGTRLTVL.